The clone carrying this TCR beta chain was detected a few times. No antigen is known for it. The data stem from a study of post-analysis software for immune sequencing data. Looking at the study overall: The patients showed relapsing-remitting, secondary progressive and progressive-relapsing multiple sclerosis courses. Overall study results and limits: When the samples were clustered directly with F measure, those that had been prepared in the same batch showed strong co-clustering. When compared against controls, multiple sclerosis patients showed significantly lower normalized Chao1 diversity. The study found TRBV5-6, TRBV5-1 and TRBV20-1 among five or six TRBV segments more frequent in patients than controls.

Libraries were made from TCR beta cDNA, and they carried unique molecular identifiers. Each CDR3 protein gets one entry after TCRdb re-called the PCR reads with MiXCR. Here the sample spans about 820,000 distinct CDR3 sequences, roughly half being singletons. This CDR3 comprises 15 residues. CDR1 and CDR2 from the germline V gene are MNHEY and SVGAGI. V gave up 5 bases and J gave up 2 bases, with 15 bases separating them. The gene calls are TRBV6-5 and TRBJ2-5; D possibly corresponds to TRBD1 (5 bases). Sequencing input: blood. This TCR derives from a girl aged 5-17 years with multiple sclerosis. The CDR3 coding sequence is TGTGCCAGCAGTCGGCGTTGGGGCGGACAAGAGACCCAGTACTTC. This gives the protein CASSRRWGGQETQYF.